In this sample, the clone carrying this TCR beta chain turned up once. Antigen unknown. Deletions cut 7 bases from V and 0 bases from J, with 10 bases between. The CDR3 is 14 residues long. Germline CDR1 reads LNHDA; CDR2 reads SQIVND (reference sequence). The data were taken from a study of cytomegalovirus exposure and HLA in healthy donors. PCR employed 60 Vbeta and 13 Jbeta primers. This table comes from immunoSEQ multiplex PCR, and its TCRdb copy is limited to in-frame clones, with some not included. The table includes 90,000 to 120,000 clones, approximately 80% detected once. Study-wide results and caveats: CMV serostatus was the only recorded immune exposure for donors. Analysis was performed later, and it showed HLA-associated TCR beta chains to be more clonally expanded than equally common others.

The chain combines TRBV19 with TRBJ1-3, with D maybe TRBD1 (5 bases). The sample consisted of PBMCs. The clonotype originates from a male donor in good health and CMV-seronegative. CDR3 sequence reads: CASTRGGSGNTIYF. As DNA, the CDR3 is TGTGCCAGTACTCGGGGGGGCTCTGGAAACACCATATATTTT.